This T cell receptor beta chain originates from a study of T cell responses to AZD1222 COVID-19 vaccine. Study results and caveats: With two AZD1222 doses given, Spike-specific TCR breadth and depth both rose. Unmutated variant regions reportedly attract nearly half of all spike-specific TCRs. Seropositive at baseline were only a handful of AZD1222 recipients. CD4 TCRs associated with vaccination spanned spike, dominating at 160-218 and 743-854.

The CDR3 has 15 amino acids. V dropped 5 bases and J dropped 4; count of bases not matched to a gene: 7. Germline V gene lookup returns CDR1 SGHAT and CDR2 FQNNGV. Here immunoSEQ multiplex PCR was the method, and the copy in TCRdb shows in-frame clones only, minus some. This table has fewer than 100,000 clones, nearly 90% appearing once. As for this clone: Antigen unknown.

This sample comprised peripheral blood, obtained on day 0 of AZD1222 vaccination. The sequence was collected from an adult in good health. V gene TRBV11-2 combines with J gene TRBJ2-2; 7 bases are a match to TRBD1. The CDR3 DNA reads TGTGCCAGCAGCCCAGGGGGATCGAGCACCGGGGAGCTGTTTTTT. Translating gives CASSPGGSSTGELFF.